Listed here is a single TCR beta chain. Using immunoSEQ multiplex PCR, the repertoire was profiled, and TCRdb retains in-frame clones only, with some absent. Seen here are 50,000 or so clones, around 90% observed once, and the top ten hold around 0.25%. This sample is part of a study of T cell changes during pregnancy in multiple sclerosis. Per germline, CDR1 MGHRA and CDR2 YSYEKL. The CDR3 runs 12 residues. V shed 3 bases and J shed 6 bases, with 5 bases lying between them. The TCR was taken from a female donor with multiple sclerosis, enrolled in a pregnancy study. This chain uses TRBV4-1 with TRBJ1-4, with D uncertain. The sequenced sample was CD4+ T cells from peripheral blood mononuclear cells, obtained in the second trimester of pregnancy. In DNA form, the CDR3 reads TGCGCCAGCAGCCATCCTTATGAAAAACTGTTTTTT. Translating gives CASSHPYEKLFF.